Shown below are 15 T cell receptor beta chains from a single sample sequenced in a study of shared clonotypes between healthy human individuals. The naive CD8 fraction comprised CD45RO-negative cells positively selected for CCR7 and excluded terminally differentiated effector memory CD45RA+ cells. Profiling relied on immunoSEQ multiplex PCR, and the TCRdb table lists in-frame clones only, not all of them. The sample lists about 580,000 clones; roughly 98% were seen once. The source material was naive CD8+ T cells sorted from blood. The receptors here all came from a man aged 30 to 39 in good health.

This chain joins TRBV15 and TRBJ2-3; 11 bases are a match to TRBD1. The V gene's germline CDR1 is LNHNV and CDR2 YYDKDF (reference sequence). Germline trimming cut 5 bases from V and 0 bases from J; bases unmatched to any gene: 10. This CDR3 comprises 18 residues. The DNA for the CDR3 is TGTGCCACCAGCCCGGACAGGGGGCAGGGTCAGAGCACAGATACGCAGTATTTT. Encoded protein: CATSPDRGQGQSTDTQYF.

The chain couples TRBV7-9 to TRBJ2-7, with D possibly being TRBD1 or TRBD2 (5 bases each). Per the germline V gene, CDR1 is SEHNR and CDR2 is FQNEAQ (reference sequence). V lost 4 bases and J lost 0, with 13 bases in between. This CDR3 contains 15 residues. For the CDR3, the DNA is TGTGCCAGCAGCTCGGGACGGCTAAGCTCCTACGAGCAGTACTTC. As protein: CASSSGRLSSYEQYF.

The V and J genes are TRBV2 and TRBJ2-1, with 12 nucleotides matching TRBD2. Germline trimming cut 3 bases from V and 7 bases from J; bases unmatched to any gene: 10. Germline CDR1 is SNHLY and CDR2 is FYNNEI. This CDR3 spans 17 amino acids. DNA for the CDR3: TGTGCCAGCAGTGAGAGACGGACTAGCGGGATCTTGAATGAGCAGTTCTTC. Protein product: CASSERRTSGILNEQFF.

Of note for this clone: The same CDR3 is also encoded by other DNA sequences in this sample. The rearrangement links TRBV9 to TRBJ2-7; a weak D match, TRBD2 (5 bases). Germline CDR1 reads SGDLS; CDR2 reads YYNGEE. Trimming stripped 0 bases from V and 2 bases from J, with 9 bases between. The CDR3 has 14 residues. The DNA of the CDR3 is TGTGCCAGCAGCGTAGCCAGCGGCACCTACGAGCAGTACTTC. This sequence encodes CASSVASGTYEQYF. Supplemented by reference TRBV9 and TRBJ2-7, the full variable domain reads DSGVTQTPKHLITATGQRVTLRCSPRSGDLSVYWYQQSLDQGLQFLIQYYNGEERAKGNILERFSAQQFPDLHSELNLSSLELGDSALYFCASSVASGTYEQYFGPGTRLTVT.

The V gene is TRBV2, the J gene TRBJ2-1; no reliable D call. Between the trimmed V and J ends, which lost 7 bases and 8 bases, there was a span of 6 bases. CDR1 SNHLY and CDR2 FYNNEI come from the germline V gene. The CDR3 is 10 amino acids. The CDR3 is CASTGYEQFF. The CDR3, as DNA: TGTGCCAGCACAGGATATGAGCAGTTCTTC.

The gene calls are TRBV27 and TRBJ1-4; maybe TRBD1 (6 bases). V was trimmed by 2 bases and J by 8 bases, leaving 12 bases between them. The CDR3 totals 14 residues. Germline V gives CDR1 MNHEY, CDR2 SMNVEV (reference sequence). CDR3 DNA: TGTGCCAGCAGTTTACACGGGGGCAAAGAAAAACTGTTTTTT. Its protein is CASSLHGGKEKLFF.

For this clone: The junction departs from the called germline gene at one end, perhaps through a read error. The V and J genes are TRBV9 and TRBJ1-2; 7 bases fit TRBD1. Germline loops: CDR1 SGDLS, CDR2 YYNGEE. CDR3 length equals 15 residues. In nucleotides, the CDR3 is TGTGCCAGCAGCGGAAAGACAGGGCCTAATTATGGCTACACCTTC. Translating it yields CASSGKTGPNYGYTF.

In nucleotides, the CDR3 is TGTGCCAGCAGTTTAGTGACAGGTCAGGTTAACACTGAAGCTTTCTTT. This translates into CASSLVTGQVNTEAFF. This chain uses TRBV28 with TRBJ1-1, with D tentatively TRBD1 (6 bases). V was pared by 2 bases and J by 2 bases, with 15 bases between. This CDR3 is 16 amino acids long. Germline loops: CDR1 MDHEN, CDR2 SYDVKM.

The count of this clone is one. The CDR3 reads CASSSRGTGVGYEQYF. The DNA for the CDR3 is TGTGCCAGCAGTTCTAGGGGTACAGGGGTGGGTTACGAGCAGTACTTC. The chain couples TRBV28 to TRBJ2-7, with 7 nucleotides matching TRBD1. The V segment lost 4 bases and the J segment 4 bases; nucleotides outside the gene matches: 13. The germline V gene encodes CDR1 MDHEN and CDR2 SYDVKM. The CDR3 spans 16 residues.

The chain links TRBV21-1 to TRBJ2-7; TRBD1, the table's D call, was not compared with the DNA. TRBV21-1 is an annotated pseudogene. This CDR3 has 17 amino acids. DNA for the CDR3: TGTGCCAGCAGCAAAGATCAGACAGGGGAGCGGTACTACGAGCAGTACTTC. The encoded protein is CASSKDQTGERYYEQYF.

This clone was observed a single time. This sequence joins TRBV6-5 and TRBJ2-7, with a tentative D call TRBD2 (6 bases). Trimming cost V 0 bases and J 0 bases, with 12 bases left between them. The germline V gene has CDR1 MNHEY and CDR2 SVGAGI. The length of the CDR3 is 16 residues. The CDR3 protein is CASSYSGLMSSYEQYF. Here the CDR3 DNA reads TGTGCCAGCAGTTACTCGGGACTTATGAGCTCCTACGAGCAGTACTTC.

CDR3 DNA sequence: TGTGCCAGCAGCGGAACCGGGACAGGGGGCTTCTACAATGAGCAGTTCTTC. Translated: CASSGTGTGGFYNEQFF. The chain is built from TRBV9 and TRBJ2-1; 12 bases line up with TRBD1. The CDR3 has 17 residues. Germline V lookup: CDR1 SGDLS, CDR2 YYNGEE. V was clipped by 3 bases and J by 3 bases; unmatched bases: 7.

This chain links TRBV14 with TRBJ2-7; unclear D gene. The CDR3 length is 14 residues. Deletions cut 2 bases from V and 4 bases from J, with 12 bases between. Germline V gene lookup returns CDR1 SGHDN and CDR2 FVKESK. The CDR3 reads CASSQRTVFYEQYF. The CDR3 DNA reads as TGTGCCAGCAGCCAACGCACTGTTTTTTACGAGCAGTACTTC.

A word on this clone: Other DNA sequences in this sample translate to the same CDR3. The chain recombines TRBV7-9 with TRBJ2-1; TRBD1 agrees at 7 bases. The CDR3 totals 16 residues. V dropped 5 bases and J dropped 0; count of bases not matched to a gene: 7. Germline CDR1 reads SEHNR; CDR2 reads FQNEAQ (reference sequence). CDR3 region: CASSPKQGSSYNEQFF. The CDR3 nucleotides read TGTGCCAGCAGCCCAAAACAGGGGAGCTCCTACAATGAGCAGTTCTTC.

This chain connects TRBV7-8 to TRBJ1-2; perhaps TRBD1 as D (6 bases). The CDR3 has 16 residues. V was shortened by 3 bases and J by 2 bases, with 16 bases between the two germline ends. Germline V gene sequence: CDR1 SGHVS, CDR2 FQNEAQ. CDR3 residues: CASSFGPGVGNYGYTF. CDR3 nucleotides: TGTGCCAGCAGCTTTGGGCCAGGGGTTGGAAACTATGGCTACACCTTC. The full variable domain, rest sourced from reference TRBV7-8 and TRBJ1-2, is GAGVSQSPRYKVAKRGQDVALRCDPISGHVSLFWYQQALGQGPEFLTYFQNEAQLDKSGLPSDRFFAERPEGSVSTLKIQRTQQEDSAVYLCASSFGPGVGNYGYTFGSGTRLTVV.